The present TCR beta chain was sequenced within a study of identical twins. This clonotype was observed at least ten times. CDR1 is MNHNS and CDR2 is SASEGT in the germline V gene. V dropped 9 bases and J dropped 5; count of bases not matched to a gene: 5. This CDR3 has 12 amino acids. A universal primer binding site was introduced by template switching. The final cDNA contained unique molecular identifiers. TCRdb processed the 5' RACE reads anew with MiXCR; each CDR3 protein has one entry. This table holds around 370,000 distinct CDR3 sequences, 9% to 10% found once. The TCR comes from a woman aged 45-59 years in good health. V gene TRBV6-1 combines with J gene TRBJ1-1; 8 nucleotides match TRBD1. The sequenced sample consisted of naive T cells sorted from blood. CDR3 amino acids: CASLTGATEAFF. Written as DNA, the CDR3 is TGTGCCAGTTTGACAGGGGCAACTGAAGCTTTCTTT.